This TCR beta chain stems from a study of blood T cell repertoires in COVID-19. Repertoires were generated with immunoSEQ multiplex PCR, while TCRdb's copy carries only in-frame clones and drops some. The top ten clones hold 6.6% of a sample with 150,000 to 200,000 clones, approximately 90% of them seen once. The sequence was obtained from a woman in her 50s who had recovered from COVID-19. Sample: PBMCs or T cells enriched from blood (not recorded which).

CDR3 sequence (DNA): TGTGCCAGCAGCTTAGATAGTCTTGGGACAGAGAACACCGGGGAGCTGTTTTTT. Protein sequence: CASSLDSLGTENTGELFF. The chain has TRBV11-3 and TRBJ2-2; 7 bases line up with TRBD1. The junction had 8 bases not matched to a gene; V was cut back by 0 bases and J by 1 base. This CDR3 comprises 18 residues. CDR1 is SGHNT, CDR2 YENEEA, per germline.